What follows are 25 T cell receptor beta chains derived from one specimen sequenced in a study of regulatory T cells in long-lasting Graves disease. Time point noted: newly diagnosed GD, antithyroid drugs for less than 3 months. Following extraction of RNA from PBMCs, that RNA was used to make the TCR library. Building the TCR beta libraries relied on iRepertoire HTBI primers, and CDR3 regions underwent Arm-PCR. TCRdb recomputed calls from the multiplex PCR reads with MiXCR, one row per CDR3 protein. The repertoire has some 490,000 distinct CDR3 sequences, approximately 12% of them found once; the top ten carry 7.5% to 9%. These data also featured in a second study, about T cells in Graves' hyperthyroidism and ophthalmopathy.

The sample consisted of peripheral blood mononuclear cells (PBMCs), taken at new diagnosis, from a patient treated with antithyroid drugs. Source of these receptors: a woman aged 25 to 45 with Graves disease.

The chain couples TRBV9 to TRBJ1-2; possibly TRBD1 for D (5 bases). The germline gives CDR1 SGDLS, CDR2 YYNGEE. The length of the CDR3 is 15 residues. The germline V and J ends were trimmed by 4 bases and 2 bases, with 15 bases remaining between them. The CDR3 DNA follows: TGTGCCAGCAGCACGCCGAGCCGACAGAACTATGGCTACACCTTC. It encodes CASSTPSRQNYGYTF.

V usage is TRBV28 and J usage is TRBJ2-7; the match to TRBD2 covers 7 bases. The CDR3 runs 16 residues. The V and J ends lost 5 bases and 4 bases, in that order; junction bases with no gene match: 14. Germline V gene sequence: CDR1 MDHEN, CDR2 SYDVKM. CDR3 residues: CASSPRLAVSYYEQYF. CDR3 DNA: TGTGCCAGCAGTCCGCGACTAGCTGTAAGTTATTACGAGCAGTACTTC. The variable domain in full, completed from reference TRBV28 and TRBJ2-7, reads DVKVTQSSRYLVKRTGEKVFLECVQDMDHENMFWYRQDPGLGLRLIYFSYDVKMKEKGDIPEGYSVSREKKERFSLILESASTNQTSMYLCASSPRLAVSYYEQYFGPGTRLTVT.

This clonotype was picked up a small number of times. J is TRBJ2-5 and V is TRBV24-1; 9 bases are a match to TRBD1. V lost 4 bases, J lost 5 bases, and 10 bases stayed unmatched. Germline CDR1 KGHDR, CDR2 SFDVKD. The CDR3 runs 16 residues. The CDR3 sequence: CATSDLGTGNGETQYF. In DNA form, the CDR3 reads TGTGCCACCAGTGACCTCGGGACAGGGAATGGGGAGACCCAGTACTTC.

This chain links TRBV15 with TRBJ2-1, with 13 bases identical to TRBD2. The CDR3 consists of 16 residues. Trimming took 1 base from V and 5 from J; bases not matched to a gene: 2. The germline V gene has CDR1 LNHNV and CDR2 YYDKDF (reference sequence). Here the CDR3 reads CATSRGGTSGNNEQFF. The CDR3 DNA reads TGTGCCACCAGCAGAGGTGGGACTAGCGGGAACAATGAGCAGTTCTTC.

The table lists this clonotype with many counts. The CDR3 loop reads CASSPAARGGETQYF. In DNA form, the CDR3 reads TGTGCCAGCTCACCGGCCGCCAGGGGAGGGGAGACCCAGTACTTC. The chain employs TRBV18 and TRBJ2-5; D may be TRBD2 (7 bases). Germline V gene sequence: CDR1 KGHSH, CDR2 LQKENI. V lost 3 bases, J lost 5 bases, and 16 bases lay in between. The CDR3 is made up of 15 amino acids.

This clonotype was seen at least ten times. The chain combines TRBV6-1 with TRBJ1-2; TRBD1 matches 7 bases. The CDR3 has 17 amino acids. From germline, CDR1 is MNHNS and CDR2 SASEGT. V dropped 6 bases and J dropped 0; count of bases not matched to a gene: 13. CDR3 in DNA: TGTGCCAGCAGCCCCATTCAGGGGGGCGTGACTAACTATGGCTACACCTTC. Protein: CASSPIQGGVTNYGYTF.

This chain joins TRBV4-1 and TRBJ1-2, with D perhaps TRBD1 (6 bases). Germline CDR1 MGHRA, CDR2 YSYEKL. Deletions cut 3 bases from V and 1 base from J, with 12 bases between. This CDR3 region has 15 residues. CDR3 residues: CASSQMDSNNYGYTF. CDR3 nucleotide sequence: TGCGCCAGCAGCCAGATGGACAGTAATAACTATGGCTACACCTTC.

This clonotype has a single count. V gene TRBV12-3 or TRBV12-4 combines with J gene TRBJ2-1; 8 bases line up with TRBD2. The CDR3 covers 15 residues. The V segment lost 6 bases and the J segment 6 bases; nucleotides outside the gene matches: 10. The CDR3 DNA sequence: TGTGCCAGCAGCCGAGGGTCGGGAGGGTTCAATGAGCAGTTCTTC. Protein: CASSRGSGGFNEQFF.

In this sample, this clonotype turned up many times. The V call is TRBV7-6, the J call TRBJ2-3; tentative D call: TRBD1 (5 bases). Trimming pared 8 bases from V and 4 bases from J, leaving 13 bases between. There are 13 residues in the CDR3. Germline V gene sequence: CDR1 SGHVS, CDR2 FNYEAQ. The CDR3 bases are TGTGCCAGCTCCAAAGGGGCCTCAGATACGCAGTATTTT. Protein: CASSKGASDTQYF.

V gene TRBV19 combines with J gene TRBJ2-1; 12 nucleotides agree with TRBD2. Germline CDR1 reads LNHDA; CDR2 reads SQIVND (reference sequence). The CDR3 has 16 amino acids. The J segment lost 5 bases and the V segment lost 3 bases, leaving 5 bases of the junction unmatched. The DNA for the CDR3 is TGTGCCAGTAGTATCCTAGCGGGAGGGTTCCACAATGAGCAGTTCTTC. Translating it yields CASSILAGGFHNEQFF. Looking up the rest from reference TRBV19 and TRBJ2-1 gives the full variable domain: DGGITQSPKYLFRKEGQNVTLSCEQNLNHDAMYWYRQDPGQGLRLIYYSQIVNDFQKGDIAEGYSVSREKKESFPLTVTSAQKNPTAFYLCASSILAGGFHNEQFFGPGTRLTVL.

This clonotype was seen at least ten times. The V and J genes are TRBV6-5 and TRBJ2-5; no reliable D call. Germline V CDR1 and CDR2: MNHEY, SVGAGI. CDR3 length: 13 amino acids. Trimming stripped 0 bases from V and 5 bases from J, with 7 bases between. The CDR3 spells CASSYSSGETQYF. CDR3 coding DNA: TGTGCCAGCAGTTACTCCTCCGGGGAGACCCAGTACTTC.

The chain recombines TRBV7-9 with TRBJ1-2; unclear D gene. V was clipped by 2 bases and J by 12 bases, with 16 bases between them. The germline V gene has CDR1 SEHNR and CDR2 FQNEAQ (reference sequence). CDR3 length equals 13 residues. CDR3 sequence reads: CASSLRLSGFDTF. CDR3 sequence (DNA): TGTGCCAGCAGCTTAAGACTTTCCGGTTTCGACACCTTC.

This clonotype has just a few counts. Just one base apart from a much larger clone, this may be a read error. Here the CDR3 reads CASSDIGTKNEKLFF. CDR3 DNA: TGTGCCAGCAGTGACATCGGGACAAAGAATGAAAAACTGTTTTTT. The chain uses TRBV2 and TRBJ1-4; D is perhaps TRBD1 (6 bases). V was pared by 3 bases and J by 5 bases, with 13 bases between. The CDR3 is 15 residues long. The germline gives CDR1 SNHLY, CDR2 FYNNEI.

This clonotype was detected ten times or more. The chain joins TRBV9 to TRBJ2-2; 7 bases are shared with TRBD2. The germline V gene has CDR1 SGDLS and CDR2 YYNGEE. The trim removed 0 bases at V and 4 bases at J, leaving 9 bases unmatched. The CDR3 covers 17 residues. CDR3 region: CASSVGGGTTVTGELFF. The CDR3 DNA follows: TGTGCCAGCAGCGTAGGGGGGGGGACTACAGTCACCGGGGAGCTGTTTTTT.

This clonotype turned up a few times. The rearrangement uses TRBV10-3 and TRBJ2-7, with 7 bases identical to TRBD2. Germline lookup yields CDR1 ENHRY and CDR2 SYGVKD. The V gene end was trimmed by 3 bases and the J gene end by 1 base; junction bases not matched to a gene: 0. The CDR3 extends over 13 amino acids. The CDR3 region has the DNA TGTGCCATCAGTGAACTAGCGTCCTACGAGCAGTACTTC. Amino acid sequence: CAISELASYEQYF.

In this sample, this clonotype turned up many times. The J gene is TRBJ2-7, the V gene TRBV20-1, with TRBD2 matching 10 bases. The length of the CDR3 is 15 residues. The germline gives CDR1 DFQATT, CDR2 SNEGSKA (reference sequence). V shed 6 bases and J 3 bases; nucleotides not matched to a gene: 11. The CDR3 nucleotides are TGCAGTGCCGACTCTCCTCTAGCGGGAGTCTACGAGCAGTACTTC. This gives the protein CSADSPLAGVYEQYF.

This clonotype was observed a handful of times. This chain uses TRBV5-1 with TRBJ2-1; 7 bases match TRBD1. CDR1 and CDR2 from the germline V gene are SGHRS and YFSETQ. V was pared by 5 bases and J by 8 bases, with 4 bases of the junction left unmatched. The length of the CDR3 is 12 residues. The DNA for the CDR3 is TGCGCCAGCAGTCACAGGGGCCATGAGCAGTTCTTC. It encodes CASSHRGHEQFF.

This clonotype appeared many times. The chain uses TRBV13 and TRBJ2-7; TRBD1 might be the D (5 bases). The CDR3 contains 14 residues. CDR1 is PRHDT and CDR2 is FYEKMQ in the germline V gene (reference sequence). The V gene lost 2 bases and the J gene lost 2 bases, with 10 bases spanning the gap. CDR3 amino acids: CASSLSGPTYEQYF. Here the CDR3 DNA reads TGTGCCAGCAGCTTATCAGGGCCGACCTACGAGCAGTACTTC.

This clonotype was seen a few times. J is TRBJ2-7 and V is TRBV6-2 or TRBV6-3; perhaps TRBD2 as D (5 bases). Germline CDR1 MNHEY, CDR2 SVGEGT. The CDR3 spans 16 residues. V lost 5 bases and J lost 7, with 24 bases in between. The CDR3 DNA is TGTGCCAGCAGTGCAAGGTGGACTTACAGAGGTGAGGAGCAGTACTTC. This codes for CASSARWTYRGEEQYF.

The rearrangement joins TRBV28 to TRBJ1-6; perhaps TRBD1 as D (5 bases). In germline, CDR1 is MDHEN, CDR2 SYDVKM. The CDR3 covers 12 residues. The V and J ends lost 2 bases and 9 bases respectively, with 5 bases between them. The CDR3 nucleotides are TGTGCCAGCAGTTTACAGGGTTCACCCCTCCACTTT. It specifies CASSLQGSPLHF.

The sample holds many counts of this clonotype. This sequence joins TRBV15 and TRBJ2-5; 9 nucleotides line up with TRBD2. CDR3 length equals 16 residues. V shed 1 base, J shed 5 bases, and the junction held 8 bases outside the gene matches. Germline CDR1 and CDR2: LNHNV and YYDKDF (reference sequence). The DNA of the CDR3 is TGTGCCACCAGCAGAGCAGGCGGGAGGGCCTGGGAGACCCAGTACTTC. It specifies CATSRAGGRAWETQYF.

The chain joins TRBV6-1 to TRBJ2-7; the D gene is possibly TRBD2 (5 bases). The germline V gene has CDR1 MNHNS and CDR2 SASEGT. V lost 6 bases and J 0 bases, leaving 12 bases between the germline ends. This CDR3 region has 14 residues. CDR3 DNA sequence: TGTGCCAGCAGGACTATCGAACTCTCCTACGAGCAGTACTTC. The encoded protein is CASRTIELSYEQYF.

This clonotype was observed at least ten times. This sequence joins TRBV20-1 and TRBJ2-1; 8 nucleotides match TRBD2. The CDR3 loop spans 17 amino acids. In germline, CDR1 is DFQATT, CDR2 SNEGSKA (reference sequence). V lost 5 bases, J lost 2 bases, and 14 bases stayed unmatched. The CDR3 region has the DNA TGCAGTGCTCAAACCACAAAAACTAGCGGAACCTACAATGAGCAGTTCTTC. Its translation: CSAQTTKTSGTYNEQFF.

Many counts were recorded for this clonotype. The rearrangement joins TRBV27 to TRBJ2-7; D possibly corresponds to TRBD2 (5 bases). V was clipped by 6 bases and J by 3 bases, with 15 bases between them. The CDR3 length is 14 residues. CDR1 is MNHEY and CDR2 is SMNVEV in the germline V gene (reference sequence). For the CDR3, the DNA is TGTGCCAGCAGCGAACTTACTAGTAGCTACGAGCAGTACTTC. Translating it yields CASSELTSSYEQYF.

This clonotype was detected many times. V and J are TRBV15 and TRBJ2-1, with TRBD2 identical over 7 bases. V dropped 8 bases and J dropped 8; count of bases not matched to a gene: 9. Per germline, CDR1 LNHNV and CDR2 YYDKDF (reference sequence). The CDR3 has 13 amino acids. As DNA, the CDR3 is TGTGCCACCCAGGGCGGGAGATCCTATGAGCAGTTCTTC. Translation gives CATQGGRSYEQFF.